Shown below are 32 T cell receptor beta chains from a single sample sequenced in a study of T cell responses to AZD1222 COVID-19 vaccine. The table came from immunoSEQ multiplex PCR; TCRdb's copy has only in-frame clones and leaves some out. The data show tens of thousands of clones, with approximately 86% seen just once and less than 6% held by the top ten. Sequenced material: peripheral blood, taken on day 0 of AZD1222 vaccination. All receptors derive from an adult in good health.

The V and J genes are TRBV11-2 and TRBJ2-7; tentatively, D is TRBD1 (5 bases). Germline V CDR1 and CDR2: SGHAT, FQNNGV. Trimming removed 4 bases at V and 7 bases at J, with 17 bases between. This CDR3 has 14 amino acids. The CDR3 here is CASSSQGRAGEQYF. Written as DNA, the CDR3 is TGTGCCAGCAGCTCGCAGGGCAGGGCTGGGGAGCAGTACTTC.

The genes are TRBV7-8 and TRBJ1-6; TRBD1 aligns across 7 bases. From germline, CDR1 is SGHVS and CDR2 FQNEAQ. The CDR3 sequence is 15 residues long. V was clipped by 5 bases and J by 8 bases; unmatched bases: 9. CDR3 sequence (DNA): TGTGCCAGCAGCACCTCAGGGGGAGCGGATTCACCCCTCCACTTT. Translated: CASSTSGGADSPLHF.

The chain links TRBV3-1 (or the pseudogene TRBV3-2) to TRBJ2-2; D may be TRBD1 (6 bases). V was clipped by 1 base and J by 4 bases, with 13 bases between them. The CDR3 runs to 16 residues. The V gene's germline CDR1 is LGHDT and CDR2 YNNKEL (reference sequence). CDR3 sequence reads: CASSQVAGQLTGELFF. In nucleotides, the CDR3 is TGTGCCAGCAGCCAAGTTGCAGGACAGCTCACCGGGGAGCTGTTTTTT.

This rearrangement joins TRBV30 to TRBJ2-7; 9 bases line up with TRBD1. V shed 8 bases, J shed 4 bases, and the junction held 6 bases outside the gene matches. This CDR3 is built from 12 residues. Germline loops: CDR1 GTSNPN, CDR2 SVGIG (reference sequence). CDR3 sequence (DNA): TGTGCCATGGGACAGGGCAGTTACGAGCAGTACTTC. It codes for CAMGQGSYEQYF. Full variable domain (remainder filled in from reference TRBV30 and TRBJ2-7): SQTIHQWPATLVQPVGSPLSLECTVEGTSNPNLYWYRQAAGRGLQLLFYSVGIGQISSEVPQNLSASRPQDRQFILSSKKLLLSDSGFYLCAMGQGSYEQYFGPGTRLTVT.

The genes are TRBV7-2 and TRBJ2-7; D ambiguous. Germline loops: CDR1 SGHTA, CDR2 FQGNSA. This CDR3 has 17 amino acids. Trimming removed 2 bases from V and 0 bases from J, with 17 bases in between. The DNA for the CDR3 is TGTGCCAGCAGCTTACGAGGCGCCATTACCCTCTCCTACGAGCAGTACTTC. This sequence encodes CASSLRGAITLSYEQYF.

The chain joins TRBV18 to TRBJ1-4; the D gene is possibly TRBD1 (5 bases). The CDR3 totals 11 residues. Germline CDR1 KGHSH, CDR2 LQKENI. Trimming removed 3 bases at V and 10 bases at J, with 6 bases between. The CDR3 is CASSPGGKLFF. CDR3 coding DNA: TGTGCCAGCTCACCGGGGGGAAAACTGTTTTTT.

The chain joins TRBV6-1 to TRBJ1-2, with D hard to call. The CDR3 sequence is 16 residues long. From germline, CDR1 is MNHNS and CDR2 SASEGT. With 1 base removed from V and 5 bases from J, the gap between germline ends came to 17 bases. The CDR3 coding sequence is TGTGCCAGCAGTGAAGTCGGGATGGGTGCGGGTTATGGCTACACCTTC. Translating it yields CASSEVGMGAGYGYTF.

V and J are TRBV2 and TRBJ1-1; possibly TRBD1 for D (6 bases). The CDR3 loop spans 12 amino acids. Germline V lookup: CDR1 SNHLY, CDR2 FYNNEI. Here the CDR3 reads CATQGPNTEAFF. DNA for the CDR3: TGTGCTACCCAGGGGCCGAACACTGAAGCTTTCTTT.

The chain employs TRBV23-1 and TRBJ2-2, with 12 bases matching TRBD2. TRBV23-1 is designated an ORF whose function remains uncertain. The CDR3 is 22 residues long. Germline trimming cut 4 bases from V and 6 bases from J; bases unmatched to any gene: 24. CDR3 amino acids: CASSRSAGLRTSGISGPGELFF. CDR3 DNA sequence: TGCGCCAGCAGTCGCTCGGCGGGCCTTCGGACTAGCGGGATATCTGGCCCCGGGGAGCTGTTTTTT.

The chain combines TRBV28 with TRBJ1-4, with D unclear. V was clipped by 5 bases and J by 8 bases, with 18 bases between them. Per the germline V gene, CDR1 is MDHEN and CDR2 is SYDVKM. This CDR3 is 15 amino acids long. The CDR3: CASSAKQAYNEKLFF. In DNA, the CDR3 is TGTGCCAGCAGTGCAAAGCAGGCCTATAACGAAAAACTGTTTTTT.

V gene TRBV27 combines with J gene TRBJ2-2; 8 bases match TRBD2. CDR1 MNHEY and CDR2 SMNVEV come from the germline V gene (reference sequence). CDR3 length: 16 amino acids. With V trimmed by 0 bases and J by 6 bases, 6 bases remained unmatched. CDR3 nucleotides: TGTGCCAGCAGTTTATCGCTAGCGGGTATCGCCGGGGAGCTGTTTTTT. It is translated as CASSLSLAGIAGELFF.

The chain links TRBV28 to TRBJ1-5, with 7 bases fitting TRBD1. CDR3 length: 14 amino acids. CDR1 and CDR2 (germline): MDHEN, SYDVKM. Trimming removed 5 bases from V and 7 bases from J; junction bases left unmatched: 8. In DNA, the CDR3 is TGTGCCAGCAGTACCGACAGGGAGACCCAGCCCCAGCATTTT. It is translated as CASSTDRETQPQHF. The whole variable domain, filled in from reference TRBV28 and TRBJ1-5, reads DVKVTQSSRYLVKRTGEKVFLECVQDMDHENMFWYRQDPGLGLRLIYFSYDVKMKEKGDIPEGYSVSREKKERFSLILESASTNQTSMYLCASSTDRETQPQHFGDGTRLSIL.

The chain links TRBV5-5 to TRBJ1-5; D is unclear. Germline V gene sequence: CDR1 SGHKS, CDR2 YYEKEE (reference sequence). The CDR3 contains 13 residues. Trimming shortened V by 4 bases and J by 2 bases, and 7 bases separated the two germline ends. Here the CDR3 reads CASSDGGNQPQHF. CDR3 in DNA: TGTGCCAGCAGCGACGGGGGCAATCAGCCCCAGCATTTT.

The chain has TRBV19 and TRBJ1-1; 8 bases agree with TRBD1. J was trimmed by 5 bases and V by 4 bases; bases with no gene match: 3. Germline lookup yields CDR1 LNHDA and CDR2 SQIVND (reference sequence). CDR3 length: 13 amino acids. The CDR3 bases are TGTGCCAGTAGTACGGACAGGGATACTGAAGCTTTCTTT. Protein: CASSTDRDTEAFF.

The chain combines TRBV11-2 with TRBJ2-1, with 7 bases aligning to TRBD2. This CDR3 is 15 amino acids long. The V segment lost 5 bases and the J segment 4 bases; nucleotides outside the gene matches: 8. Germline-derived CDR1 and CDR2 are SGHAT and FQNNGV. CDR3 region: CASSLAEGEYNEQFF. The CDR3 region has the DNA TGTGCCAGCAGCCTAGCGGAGGGAGAGTACAATGAGCAGTTCTTC.

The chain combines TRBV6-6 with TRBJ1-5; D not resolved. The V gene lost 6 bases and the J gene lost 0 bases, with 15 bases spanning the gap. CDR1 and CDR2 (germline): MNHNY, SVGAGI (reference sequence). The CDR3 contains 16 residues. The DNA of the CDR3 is TGTGCCAGCAGCCCACGGACGGTGTATAGCAATCAGCCCCAGCATTTT. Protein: CASSPRTVYSNQPQHF.

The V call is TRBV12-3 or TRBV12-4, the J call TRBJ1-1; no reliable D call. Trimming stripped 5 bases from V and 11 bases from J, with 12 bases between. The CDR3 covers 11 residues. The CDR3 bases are TGTGCCAGCAGTGAGGACTATATGGCTTTCTTT. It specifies CASSEDYMAFF.

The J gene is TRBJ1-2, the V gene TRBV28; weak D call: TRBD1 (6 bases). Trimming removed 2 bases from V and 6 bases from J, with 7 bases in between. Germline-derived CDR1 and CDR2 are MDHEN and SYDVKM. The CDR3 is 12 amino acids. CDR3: CASSLNRDGYTF. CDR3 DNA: TGTGCCAGCAGTTTAAACAGGGATGGCTACACCTTC.

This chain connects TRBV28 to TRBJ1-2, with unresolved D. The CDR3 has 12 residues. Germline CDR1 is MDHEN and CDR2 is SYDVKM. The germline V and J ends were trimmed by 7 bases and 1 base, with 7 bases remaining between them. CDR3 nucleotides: TGTGCCAGCACCGTGAGTAACTATGGCTACACCTTC. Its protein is CASTVSNYGYTF.

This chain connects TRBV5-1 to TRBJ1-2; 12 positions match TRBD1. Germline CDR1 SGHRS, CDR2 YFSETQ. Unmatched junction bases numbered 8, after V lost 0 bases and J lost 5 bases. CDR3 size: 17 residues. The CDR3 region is CASSLATLGQGAYGYTF. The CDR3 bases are TGCGCCAGCAGCTTGGCCACCCTGGGACAGGGGGCATATGGCTACACCTTC.

The CDR3 sequence is CASLPGTAGQETQYF. The CDR3 DNA follows: TGCGCCAGCCTGCCCGGGACGGCTGGCCAAGAGACCCAGTACTTC. This chain joins TRBV5-1 and TRBJ2-5; tentatively, D is TRBD1 or TRBD2 (5 bases each). CDR1 and CDR2 from the germline V gene are SGHRS and YFSETQ. There are 15 residues in the CDR3. The V end was cut by 7 bases, the J end by 1 base, with 17 bases between.

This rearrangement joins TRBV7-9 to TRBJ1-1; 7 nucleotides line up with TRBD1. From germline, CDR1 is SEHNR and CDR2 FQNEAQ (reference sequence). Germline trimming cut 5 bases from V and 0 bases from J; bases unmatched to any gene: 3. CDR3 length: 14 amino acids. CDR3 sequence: CASSPGQLNTEAFF. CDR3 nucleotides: TGTGCCAGCAGCCCGGGACAGCTGAACACTGAAGCTTTCTTT.

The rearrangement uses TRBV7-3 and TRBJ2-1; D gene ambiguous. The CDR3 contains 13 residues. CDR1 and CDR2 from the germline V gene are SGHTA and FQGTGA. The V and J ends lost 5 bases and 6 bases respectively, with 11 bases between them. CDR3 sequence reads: CASSPNRGNEQFF. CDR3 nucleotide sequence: TGTGCCAGCAGCCCGAATAGAGGCAATGAGCAGTTCTTC.

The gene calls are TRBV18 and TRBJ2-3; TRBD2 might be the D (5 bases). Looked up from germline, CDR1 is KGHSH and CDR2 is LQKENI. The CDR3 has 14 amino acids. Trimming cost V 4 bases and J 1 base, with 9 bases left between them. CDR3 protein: CASSLNGGTDTQYF. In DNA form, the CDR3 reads TGTGCCAGCTCACTTAACGGGGGCACAGATACGCAGTATTTT.

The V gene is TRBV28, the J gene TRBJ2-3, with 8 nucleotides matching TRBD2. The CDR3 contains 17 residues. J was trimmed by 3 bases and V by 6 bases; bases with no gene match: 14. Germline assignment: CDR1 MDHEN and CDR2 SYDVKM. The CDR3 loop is CASSRNGLAGRTDTQYF. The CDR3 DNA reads TGTGCCAGCAGCCGGAACGGACTAGCCGGGAGGACAGATACGCAGTATTTT.

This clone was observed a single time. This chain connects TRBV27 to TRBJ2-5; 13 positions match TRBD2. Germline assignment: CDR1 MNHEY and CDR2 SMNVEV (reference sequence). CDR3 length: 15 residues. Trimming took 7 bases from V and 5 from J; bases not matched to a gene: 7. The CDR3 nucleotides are TGTGCCAGCAAACTAGCGGGAGGGCCGACCGAGACCCAGTACTTC. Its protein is CASKLAGGPTETQYF.

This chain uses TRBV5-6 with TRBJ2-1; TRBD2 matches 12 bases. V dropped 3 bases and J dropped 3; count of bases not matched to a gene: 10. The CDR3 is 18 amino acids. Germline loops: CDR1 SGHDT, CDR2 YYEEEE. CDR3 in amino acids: CASSSGLAGSNYYNEQFF. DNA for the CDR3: TGTGCCAGCAGCTCCGGACTAGCGGGATCCAACTACTACAATGAGCAGTTCTTC.

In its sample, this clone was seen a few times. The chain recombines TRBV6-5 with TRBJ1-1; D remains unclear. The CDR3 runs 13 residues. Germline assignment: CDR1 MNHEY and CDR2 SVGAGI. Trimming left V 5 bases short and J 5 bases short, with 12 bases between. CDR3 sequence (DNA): TGTGCCAGCAGTCTCTATGTGGAAACTGAAGCTTTCTTT. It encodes CASSLYVETEAFF.

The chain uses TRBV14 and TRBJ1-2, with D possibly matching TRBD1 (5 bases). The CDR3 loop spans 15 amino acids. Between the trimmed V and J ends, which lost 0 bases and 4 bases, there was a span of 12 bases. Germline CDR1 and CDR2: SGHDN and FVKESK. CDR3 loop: CASSQDRGDLYGYTF. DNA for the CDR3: TGTGCCAGCAGCCAAGATCGGGGGGACCTCTATGGCTACACCTTC.

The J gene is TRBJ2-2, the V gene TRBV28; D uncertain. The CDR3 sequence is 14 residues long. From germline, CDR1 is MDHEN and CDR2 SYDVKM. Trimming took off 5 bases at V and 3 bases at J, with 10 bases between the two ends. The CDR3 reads CASSPYVDTGELFF. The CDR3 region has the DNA TGTGCCAGCAGTCCCTACGTGGACACCGGGGAGCTGTTTTTT.

Here the CDR3 reads CASSTGLAGDEQFF. CDR3 DNA: TGTGCCAGTAGTACCGGACTAGCGGGAGACGAGCAGTTCTTC. The V and J genes are TRBV19 and TRBJ2-1; 13 positions match TRBD2. CDR1 is LNHDA, CDR2 SQIVND, per germline (reference sequence). Trimming removed 4 bases from V and 10 bases from J; junction bases left unmatched: 4. The CDR3 is made up of 14 amino acids.

Here the CDR3 reads CASSVGSRGTPGVGELFF. DNA of the CDR3: TGTGCCAGCAGCGTGGGCTCGAGGGGGACTCCAGGGGTCGGGGAGCTGTTTTTT. This chain uses TRBV9 with TRBJ2-2; TRBD1 or TRBD2 may be the D gene (6 bases each). V was cut by 2 bases and J by 7 bases, with 24 bases left in between. The CDR3 loop spans 18 amino acids. CDR1 SGDLS and CDR2 YYNGEE come from the germline V gene.